Presented here are 14 T cell receptor beta chains from one specimen sequenced in a study of response to subunit inactivated influenza vaccine. One entry per CDR3 protein results from TCRdb running MiXCR on the RT-PCR reads. The data show approximately 520,000 distinct CDR3 sequences, 25% seen once. The sample was CD4+ T cells sorted from PBMCs, taken around 5 days after vaccination. The receptors derive from a man in his fifties who received an inactivated influenza vaccine.

This clonotype was found many times. The chain joins TRBV18 to TRBJ2-5, with D unresolved. The V gene lost 8 bases and the J gene lost 5 bases, with 9 bases spanning the gap. The germline V gene encodes CDR1 KGHSH and CDR2 LQKENI. This CDR3 is 11 amino acids long. CDR3 amino acids: CASSPGETQYF. The CDR3 DNA reads TGTGCCAGCAGCCCGGGCGAGACCCAGTACTTC.

This chain uses TRBV9 with TRBJ2-1; D remains ambiguous. The V gene's germline CDR1 is SGDLS and CDR2 YYNGEE. Trimming took 0 bases from V and 0 from J, leaving 10 bases between them. The CDR3 extends over 16 amino acids. The CDR3 DNA is TGTGCCAGCAGCGTAGCTCCGCAGGACTCCTACAATGAGCAGTTCTTC. It codes for CASSVAPQDSYNEQFF.

This chain joins TRBV29-1 and TRBJ1-2; D is undetermined. With 2 bases removed from V and 0 bases from J, the gap between germline ends came to 16 bases. This CDR3 spans 16 amino acids. Germline V CDR1 and CDR2: SQVTM, ANQGSEA. CDR3 in amino acids: CSVEPSGAPTNYGYTF. DNA of the CDR3: TGCAGCGTTGAACCGTCAGGCGCTCCGACTAACTATGGCTACACCTTC.

CDR3 nucleotides: TGCGCCAGCAGCTCCGGGACTACAAGCCCTACGCAGTATTTT. Amino acid sequence: CASSSGTTSPTQYF. V is TRBV5-1 and J is TRBJ2-3; 7 bases fit TRBD2. V trimming: 3 bases; J trimming: 8 bases; junction bases outside the gene matches: 9. The CDR3 contains 14 residues. Germline V lookup: CDR1 SGHRS, CDR2 YFSETQ.

Concerning this clonotype itself: Relative to the germline gene, one junction end is altered; a read error may explain this. This sequence joins TRBV20-1 and TRBJ2-1, with 11 bases identical to TRBD2. This CDR3 comprises 19 residues. Germline CDR1 reads DFQATT; CDR2 reads SNEGSKA (reference sequence). The CDR3 DNA sequence: TGCTGTGCTAGAGATAGGGCTAGCGGGAGGCGCACAGTCTACAATGAGCAGTTCTTC. Translation gives CCARDRASGRRTVYNEQFF.

This chain connects TRBV5-4 to TRBJ2-7; 10 bases agree with TRBD2. This CDR3 spans 18 amino acids. Germline V gene lookup returns CDR1 SGHNT and CDR2 YYREEE (reference sequence). After removal of 2 bases from V and 1 base from J, the junction contained 12 bases not matched to a gene. CDR3 protein: CASSLVSVASGSSYEQYF. DNA of the CDR3: TGTGCCAGCAGCTTAGTCTCTGTGGCTAGCGGGAGTTCCTACGAGCAGTACTTC.

This clonotype was seen more than once but under ten times. Compared with germline, one end of the junction differs, possibly owing to a read error. This chain joins TRBV12-3 or TRBV12-4 and TRBJ2-1; TRBD2 matches at 13 bases. The CDR3 runs to 18 residues. DNA for the CDR3: TGTGCCTGCAGTTTCTCACGGACTAGCGGGAGACACTACAATGAGCAGTTCTTC. Translated: CACSFSRTSGRHYNEQFF.

This clonotype was recorded many times. The rearrangement joins TRBV30 to TRBJ1-2; 8 nucleotides line up with TRBD1. The CDR3 covers 13 residues. The V segment lost 7 bases and the J segment 1 base; nucleotides outside the gene matches: 5. Germline V gene sequence: CDR1 GTSNPN, CDR2 SVGIG (reference sequence). For the CDR3, the DNA is TGTGCCTTAGACAGGGGTTTTAACTATGGCTACACCTTC. This translates into CALDRGFNYGYTF. Full variable domain (rest looked up from reference TRBV30 and TRBJ1-2): SQTIHQWPATLVQPVGSPLSLECTVEGTSNPNLYWYRQAAGRGLQLLFYSVGIGQISSEVPQNLSASRPQDRQFILSSKKLLLSDSGFYLCALDRGFNYGYTFGSGTRLTVV.

The CDR3 DNA reads as TGTGCCAGCAGTTTAGTGGAGGACCATACGCAGTATTTT. As protein: CASSLVEDHTQYF. The chain couples TRBV12-3 or TRBV12-4 to TRBJ2-3, with TRBD2 as a possible D gene (5 bases). There are 13 residues in the CDR3. Trimming took off 1 base at V and 7 bases at J, with 9 bases between the two ends.

This clonotype was seen at least ten times. The rearrangement uses TRBV7-2 and TRBJ2-1; 13 nucleotides match TRBD2. V was clipped by 5 bases and J by 7 bases; unmatched bases: 8. Germline CDR1 reads SGHTA; CDR2 reads FQGNSA. The length of the CDR3 is 16 residues. CDR3 DNA: TGTGCCAGCAGCCCTCCGGGACTAGCGGGAATAAATGAGCAGTTCTTC. Translated, it gives CASSPPGLAGINEQFF.

This clonotype was picked up a small number of times. The chain joins TRBV25-1 to TRBJ2-2; 7 nucleotides align to TRBD1. The germline V gene has CDR1 MGHDK and CDR2 SYGVNS. This CDR3 is built from 15 residues. The junction had 13 bases not matched to a gene; V was cut back by 10 bases and J by 5 bases. In DNA, the CDR3 is TGTGCCAACTTCGATGGGGCAGGGGGTACCGGGGAGCTGTTTTTT. Translated, it gives CANFDGAGGTGELFF. Complete variable domain (other parts from reference TRBV25-1 and TRBJ2-2): EADIYQTPRYLVIGTGKKITLECSQTMGHDKMYWYQQDPGMELHLIHYSYGVNSTEKGDLSSESTVSRIRTEHFPLTLESARPSHTSQYLCANFDGAGGTGELFFGEGSRLTVL.

This clonotype was seen a few times. The rearrangement joins TRBV5-1 to TRBJ2-1; 8 positions agree with TRBD2. CDR1 is SGHRS and CDR2 is YFSETQ in the germline V gene. J lost 6 bases, V lost 6 bases, and 8 bases had no gene match. The CDR3 is 14 residues long. CDR3 sequence reads: CASTRGTSGNEQFF. The CDR3 nucleotides read TGCGCCAGCACCCGGGGAACTAGCGGCAATGAGCAGTTCTTC.

V is TRBV29-1 and J is TRBJ2-1, with 8 positions matching TRBD2. After removal of 8 bases from V and 5 bases from J, the junction contained 11 bases not matched to a gene. The CDR3 length is 14 residues. Germline V gene sequence: CDR1 SQVTM, CDR2 ANQGSEA. The CDR3: CSTTRAGGHNEQFF. DNA of the CDR3: TGCAGCACTACCCGCGCGGGAGGTCACAATGAGCAGTTCTTC.

The V and J genes are TRBV20-1 and TRBJ1-1; D remains ambiguous. The V and J ends lost 0 bases and 11 bases respectively, with 13 bases between them. Germline-derived CDR1 and CDR2 are DFQATT and SNEGSKA (reference sequence). The CDR3 extends over 12 amino acids. In DNA, the CDR3 is TGCAGTGCTAGAGAGGGCAGAAAAAGGGCTTTCTTT. Protein sequence: CSAREGRKRAFF.